Shown below are 25 T cell receptor beta chains from a single sample sequenced in a study of radiation and T cells in renal cell carcinoma. Stated time point: blood 4 weeks post-SBRT, at nephrectomy. Stated treatment: 15 Gy SBRT to primary tumor, nephrectomy 4 weeks later. The method was immunoSEQ multiplex PCR; TCRdb's version includes in-frame clones alone and lacks a portion of them. The sample has 150,000 or so clones; roughly nine tenths are singletons. The source material was blood, sampled from a patient whose treatment included radiotherapy and nephrectomy. These receptors all come from a woman between 50 and 59 years old with renal cell carcinoma.

This chain joins TRBV6-1 and TRBJ1-2; D unclear. Germline CDR1 and CDR2: MNHNS and SASEGT. The CDR3 contains 16 residues. V was pared by 2 bases and J by 5 bases, with 18 bases between. The CDR3 nucleotides are TGTGCCAGCAGTGAAATCCCCTGGGAACGGATTTATGGCTACACCTTC. Its protein is CASSEIPWERIYGYTF.

CDR3 sequence reads: CASSQGGYEQYF. CDR3 bases: TGTGCCAGCTCGCAGGGTGGGTACGAGCAGTACTTC. The chain links TRBV18 to TRBJ2-7, with D tentatively TRBD1 (5 bases). Trimming took off 6 bases at V and 4 bases at J, with 10 bases between the two ends. This CDR3 comprises 12 residues. In germline, CDR1 is KGHSH, CDR2 LQKENI.

This rearrangement joins TRBV7-2 to TRBJ2-3, with D perhaps given as TRBD1 or TRBD2 (7 bases each). Germline CDR1 SGHTA, CDR2 FQGNSA. The CDR3 consists of 15 residues. V was trimmed by 4 bases and J by 4 bases, leaving 15 bases between them. The CDR3 sequence: CASSSPGGRADTQYF. Here the CDR3 DNA reads TGTGCCAGCAGCTCCCCAGGGGGGAGGGCAGATACGCAGTATTTT. The variable domain in full, completed from reference TRBV7-2 and TRBJ2-3, reads GAGVSQSPSNKVTEKGKDVELRCDPISGHTALYWYRQSLGQGLEFLIYFQGNSAPDKSGLPSDRFSAERTGGSVSTLTIQRTQQEDSAVYLCASSSPGGRADTQYFGPGTRLTVL.

This clone was found once. The chain uses TRBV7-9 and TRBJ2-5; D may be TRBD2 (6 bases). V dropped 1 base and J dropped 5 bases, with 14 bases sitting between them. The CDR3 length is 15 residues. Germline V lookup: CDR1 SEHNR, CDR2 FQNEAQ (reference sequence). The CDR3 sequence: CASSLGTSLGETQYF. The CDR3 coding sequence is TGTGCCAGCAGCTTAGGTACTAGCCTGGGGGAGACCCAGTACTTC.

As to this clone: Distinct nucleotide sequences in the sample also encode this CDR3. The chain combines TRBV19 with TRBJ1-1; no definite D call. CDR3 length equals 13 residues. Trimming pared 1 base from V and 3 bases from J, leaving 6 bases between. CDR1 LNHDA and CDR2 SQIVND come from the germline V gene (reference sequence). In nucleotides, the CDR3 is TGTGCCAGTAGTATAGTTGGGGACACTGAAGCTTTCTTT. Translation gives CASSIVGDTEAFF.

This clone was found once. The V gene is TRBV5-3, the J gene TRBJ1-4, with D possibly matching TRBD1 (6 bases). TRBV5-3 is filed as an ORF, its function uncertain. Trimming stripped 4 bases from V and 0 bases from J, with 13 bases between. The CDR3 length is 16 residues. The CDR3 loop is CARSANREATNEKLFF. The DNA for the CDR3 is TGTGCCAGAAGCGCCAACAGGGAAGCAACTAATGAAAAACTGTTTTTT.

The gene calls are TRBV29-1 and TRBJ2-1; 13 bases align to TRBD2. The CDR3 is made up of 15 amino acids. The V segment lost 7 bases and the J segment 5 bases; nucleotides outside the gene matches: 8. Germline assignment: CDR1 SQVTM and CDR2 ANQGSEA. CDR3 amino acids: CSAERTSGGNNEQFF. CDR3 nucleotides: TGCAGCGCAGAACGGACTAGCGGGGGAAACAATGAGCAGTTCTTC.

The chain couples TRBV10-2 to TRBJ2-7; D may be TRBD1 or TRBD2 (7 bases each). Germline-derived CDR1 and CDR2 are WSHSY and SAAADI. V lost 10 bases and J lost 3, with 16 bases in between. The CDR3 is made up of 13 amino acids. The CDR3 sequence: CATQGGPIYEQYF. CDR3 nucleotide sequence: TGCGCCACCCAGGGGGGGCCGATCTACGAGCAGTACTTC.

This chain uses TRBV4-2 with TRBJ1-1; 7 positions match TRBD1. Per germline, CDR1 LGHNA and CDR2 YNFKEQ. This CDR3 region has 17 residues. V dropped 4 bases and J dropped 0; count of bases not matched to a gene: 11. DNA for the CDR3: TGTGCCAGCAGCCTGCGGACAGGTAGCGAAATGAACACTGAAGCTTTCTTT. It specifies CASSLRTGSEMNTEAFF.

This clone was seen only once. CDR3 nucleotide sequence: TGTGCCACCAGCAGCAGGGTTTCCGCCGGGGAGCTGTTTTTT. The encoded protein is CATSSRVSAGELFF. The V gene is TRBV15, the J gene TRBJ2-2; TRBD1 is a possible D gene (5 bases). Per germline, CDR1 LNHNV and CDR2 YYDKDF (reference sequence). The CDR3 is 14 residues long. V was shortened by 3 bases and J by 6 bases, with 11 bases between the two germline ends.

The rearrangement joins TRBV19 to TRBJ1-5, with D possibly matching TRBD1 (5 bases). Trimming left V 7 bases short and J 9 bases short, with 13 bases between. The CDR3 spans 12 residues. Germline V CDR1 and CDR2: LNHDA, SQIVND (reference sequence). DNA of the CDR3: TGTGCCAGTAATCGGGACCGCGGGCCCCAGCATTTT. Residues: CASNRDRGPQHF.

The V call is TRBV6-1, the J call TRBJ1-1, with a tentative D call TRBD1 (5 bases). V was shortened by 4 bases and J by 9 bases, with 15 bases between the two germline ends. Germline CDR1 MNHNS, CDR2 SASEGT. CDR3 length equals 13 residues. The CDR3 DNA follows: TGTGCCAGCAGTGTCCATGGGGAGGGACAAGCTTTCTTT. This gives the protein CASSVHGEGQAFF.

This chain connects TRBV4-2 to TRBJ1-4, with D maybe TRBD1 (6 bases). V lost 0 bases, J lost 7 bases, and 12 bases lay in between. This CDR3 contains 15 residues. Germline CDR1 reads LGHNA; CDR2 reads YNFKEQ. The CDR3 DNA sequence: TGTGCCAGCAGCCAAGATTCGGGGGGCTCTGAAAAACTGTTTTTT. Encoded protein: CASSQDSGGSEKLFF.

This clone was seen only once. V is TRBV5-4 and J is TRBJ1-1; TRBD1 matches at 9 bases. Per germline, CDR1 SGHNT and CDR2 YYREEE (reference sequence). V lost 6 bases, J lost 0 bases, and 9 bases stayed unmatched. The CDR3 spans 16 residues. In DNA form, the CDR3 reads TGTGCCAGCACCAGACAGGGGGAGAACCTGAACACTGAAGCTTTCTTT. It codes for CASTRQGENLNTEAFF. Based on the CDR3 plus reference TRBV5-4 and TRBJ1-1, the full variable domain is ETGVTQSPTHLIKTRGQQVTLRCSSQSGHNTVSWYQQALGQGPQFIFQYYREEENGRGNFPPRFSGLQFPNYSSELNVNALELDDSALYLCASTRQGENLNTEAFFGQGTRLTVV.

J is TRBJ2-7 and V is TRBV6-5; no firm D call. Germline values: CDR1 MNHEY, CDR2 SVGAGI. V was cut by 2 bases and J by 0 bases, with 11 bases left in between. The CDR3 length is 15 residues. CDR3 sequence: CASSYGGANSYEQYF. CDR3 sequence (DNA): TGTGCCAGCAGTTACGGCGGAGCGAACTCCTACGAGCAGTACTTC.

The rearrangement joins TRBV5-6 to TRBJ1-2; no clear D. V dropped 0 bases and J dropped 1 base, with 10 bases sitting between them. CDR1 and CDR2 from the germline V gene are SGHDT and YYEEEE. CDR3 length: 15 residues. For the CDR3, the DNA is TGTGCCAGCAGCTTGGGGGGAGATATTAACTATGGCTACACCTTC. This sequence encodes CASSLGGDINYGYTF.

This sequence joins TRBV7-2 and TRBJ1-3; D gene uncertain. Trimming took 1 base from V and 0 from J, leaving 10 bases between them. This CDR3 spans 16 amino acids. Germline V CDR1 and CDR2: SGHTA, FQGNSA. The CDR3 spells CASSLDMGFSGNTIYF. CDR3 nucleotide sequence: TGTGCCAGCAGCTTAGATATGGGCTTCTCTGGAAACACCATATATTTT.

The chain carries TRBV6-1 and TRBJ1-5, with a possible D match to TRBD1 (6 bases). CDR3 length: 14 amino acids. Deletions cut 5 bases from V and 4 bases from J, with 12 bases between. Germline CDR1 is MNHNS and CDR2 is SASEGT. CDR3 nucleotides: TGTGCCAGCAGTCTTGAACAGGGAAATCAGCCCCAGCATTTT. Its translation is CASSLEQGNQPQHF.

A word on this clone: A read error may produce the germline difference seen at one junction end. The chain joins TRBV7-9 to TRBJ1-2, with 11 nucleotides matching TRBD1. Germline CDR1 and CDR2: SEHNR and FQNEAQ (reference sequence). The CDR3 loop spans 15 amino acids. This CDR3 is CASSLAGQGAQGYTF. The CDR3 nucleotides read TGTGCCAGCAGTTTAGCTGGACAGGGGGCGCAAGGCTACACCTTC.

The chain joins TRBV5-1 to TRBJ2-3, with 11 positions matching TRBD2. The CDR3 has 19 amino acids. Germline V lookup: CDR1 SGHRS, CDR2 YFSETQ. Trimming cost V 0 bases and J 0 bases; bases outside gene matches: 9. This CDR3 is CASSLELAGADSSTDTQYF. CDR3 sequence (DNA): TGCGCCAGCAGCTTGGAACTAGCGGGGGCCGATTCTAGCACAGATACGCAGTATTTT.

The rearrangement links TRBV11-2 to TRBJ2-5, with 7 bases aligning to TRBD1. Trimming removed 1 base from V and 3 bases from J; junction bases left unmatched: 8. The CDR3 covers 16 residues. Germline V gene sequence: CDR1 SGHAT, CDR2 FQNNGV. The DNA for the CDR3 is TGTGCCAGCAGCTTAGGGGACAGCTTAGCTAAAGAGACCCAGTACTTC. It encodes CASSLGDSLAKETQYF.

V usage is TRBV6-1 and J usage is TRBJ1-5, with D perhaps TRBD1 (6 bases). CDR3 length: 15 residues. The V end lost 4 bases, the J end lost 3 bases, and 13 bases lay between the germline ends. Per the germline V gene, CDR1 is MNHNS and CDR2 is SASEGT. CDR3 sequence: CASSVAGANNQPQHF. CDR3 sequence (DNA): TGTGCCAGCAGTGTGGCGGGGGCGAACAATCAGCCCCAGCATTTT.

Regarding this clone: Other nucleotide sequences in the sample specify the same CDR3. The chain joins TRBV19 to TRBJ2-1; no clear D gene. The ends were cut back, 7 bases at V and 4 bases at J, with 11 bases in the middle. The CDR3 is made up of 13 amino acids. Germline values: CDR1 LNHDA, CDR2 SQIVND (reference sequence). This CDR3 reads CASTGTLYNEQFF. In DNA, the CDR3 is TGTGCCAGTACCGGAACACTTTACAATGAGCAGTTCTTC.

The CDR3 bases are TGTGCCAGCAGTGGGCTTATCCCGTACGAGCAGTACTTC. Protein sequence: CASSGLIPYEQYF. The rearrangement joins TRBV2 to TRBJ2-7; no clear D. The CDR3 extends over 13 amino acids. Germline lookup yields CDR1 SNHLY and CDR2 FYNNEI. V gave up 4 bases and J gave up 4 bases, with 11 bases separating them.

As regards this clone: In the same sample, other DNA sequences code for this CDR3. The chain employs TRBV18 and TRBJ1-1; 9 bases are a match to TRBD1. This CDR3 contains 15 residues. CDR1 and CDR2 from the germline V gene are KGHSH and LQKENI. V gave up 1 base and J gave up 1 base; unmatched junction bases: 1. CDR3 protein: CASSPRTGENTEAFF. CDR3 nucleotides: TGTGCCAGCTCACCACGGACAGGGGAGAACACTGAAGCTTTCTTT. Full variable domain (missing parts from reference TRBV18 and TRBJ1-1): NAGVMQNPRHLVRRRGQEARLRCSPMKGHSHVYWYRQLPEEGLKFMVYLQKENIIDESGMPKERFSAEFPKEGPSILRIQQVVRGDSAAYFCASSPRTGENTEAFFGQGTRLTVV.